The 5 T cell receptor beta chains below all came from one sample that was sequenced in a study of blood T cells in healthy people across ages. A sample-barcoded 5' primer and a J-beta primer mix were used in a second PCR of roughly 6 to 11 cycles. TCRdb reprocessed the 5' RACE reads via MiXCR and lists one record per CDR3 protein. The table shows under 2,000,000 distinct CDR3 sequences, with around half occurring only once. Sample: blood. The origin of the receptors is a woman between 35 and 50 years old in good health.

This chain uses TRBV20-1 with TRBJ1-1; D remains unclear. The V end lost 2 bases, the J end lost 11 bases, and 18 bases lay between the germline ends. Germline CDR1 and CDR2: DFQATT and SNEGSKA (reference sequence). This CDR3 contains 13 residues. CDR3 region: CSARNVQVEVAFF. In DNA form, the CDR3 reads TGCAGTGCTAGAAATGTGCAGGTCGAAGTGGCTTTCTTT.

This clonotype has just one count. V is TRBV9 and J is TRBJ2-3, with 10 bases lining up with TRBD2. CDR1 SGDLS and CDR2 YYNGEE come from the germline V gene. The V segment lost 0 bases and the J segment 5 bases; nucleotides outside the gene matches: 9. The CDR3 runs to 17 residues. The CDR3 protein is CASSVESGGAIGDTQYF. DNA of the CDR3: TGTGCCAGCAGCGTAGAAAGCGGGGGGGCCATTGGAGATACGCAGTATTTT.

The chain employs TRBV6-5 and TRBJ2-2, with 8 bases identical to TRBD2. The germline CDR1 and CDR2 sequences are MNHEY and SVGAGI. V shed 6 bases, J shed 4 bases, and the junction held 7 bases outside the gene matches. This CDR3 contains 15 residues. CDR3 DNA sequence: TGTGCCAGCAGGCCGGGACTAGTTTTCACCGGGGAGCTGTTTTTT. It translates to CASRPGLVFTGELFF.

The gene calls are TRBV29-1 and TRBJ2-5, with 10 bases fitting TRBD1. The CDR3 covers 15 residues. V lost 3 bases, J lost 5 bases, and 9 bases stayed unmatched. CDR1 is SQVTM, CDR2 ANQGSEA, per germline. The CDR3 sequence is CSVEMGDRGFETQYF. CDR3 DNA: TGCAGCGTTGAGATGGGGGACAGGGGCTTCGAGACCCAGTACTTC. Drawing the rest from reference TRBV29-1 and TRBJ2-5, the complete variable domain is SAVISQKPSRDICQRGTSLTIQCQVDSQVTMMFWYRQQPGQSLTLIATANQGSEATYESGFVIDKFPISRPNLTFSTLTVSNMSPEDSSIYLCSVEMGDRGFETQYFGPGTRLLVL.

Here the CDR3 reads CAISGQVTYEQYF. DNA of the CDR3: TGTGCCATCAGTGGACAGGTAACCTACGAGCAGTACTTC. The rearrangement links TRBV10-3 to TRBJ2-5, with D possibly TRBD1 on 6 matching bases. The closer fit of TRBJ2-7 to the DNA end suggests the J call may be wrong. This CDR3 has 13 amino acids. Germline V gene lookup returns CDR1 ENHRY and CDR2 SYGVKD.